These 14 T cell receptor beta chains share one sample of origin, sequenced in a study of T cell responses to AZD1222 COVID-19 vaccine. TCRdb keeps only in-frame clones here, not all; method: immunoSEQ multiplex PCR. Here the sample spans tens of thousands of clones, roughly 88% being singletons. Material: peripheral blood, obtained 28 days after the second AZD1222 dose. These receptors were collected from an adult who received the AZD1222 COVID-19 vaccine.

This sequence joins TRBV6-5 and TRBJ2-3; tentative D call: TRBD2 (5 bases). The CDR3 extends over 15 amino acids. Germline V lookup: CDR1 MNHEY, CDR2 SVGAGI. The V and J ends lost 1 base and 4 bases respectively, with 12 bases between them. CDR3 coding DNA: TGTGCCAGCAGTTACTTATCGGACGGGGCAGATACGCAGTATTTT. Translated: CASSYLSDGADTQYF.

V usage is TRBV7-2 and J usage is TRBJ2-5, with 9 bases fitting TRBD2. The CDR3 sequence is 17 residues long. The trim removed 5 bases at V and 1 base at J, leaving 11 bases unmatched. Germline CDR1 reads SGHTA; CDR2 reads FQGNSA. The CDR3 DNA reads TGTGCCAGCAGCCCGAGGCAAGGAGCGGGGGGCCAAGAGACCCAGTACTTC. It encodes CASSPRQGAGGQETQYF.

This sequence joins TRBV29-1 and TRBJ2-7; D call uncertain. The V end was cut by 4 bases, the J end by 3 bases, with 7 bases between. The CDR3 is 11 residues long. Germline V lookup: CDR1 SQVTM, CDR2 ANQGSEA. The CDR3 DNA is TGCAGCGTTGTTTGGGGCTACGAGCAGTACTTC. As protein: CSVVWGYEQYF.

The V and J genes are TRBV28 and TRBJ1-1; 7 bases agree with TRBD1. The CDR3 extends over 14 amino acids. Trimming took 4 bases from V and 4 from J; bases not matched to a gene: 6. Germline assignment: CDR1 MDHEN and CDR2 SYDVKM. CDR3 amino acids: CASSSPTGTTEAFF. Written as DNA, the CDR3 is TGTGCCAGCAGTTCTCCGACAGGGACCACTGAAGCTTTCTTT.

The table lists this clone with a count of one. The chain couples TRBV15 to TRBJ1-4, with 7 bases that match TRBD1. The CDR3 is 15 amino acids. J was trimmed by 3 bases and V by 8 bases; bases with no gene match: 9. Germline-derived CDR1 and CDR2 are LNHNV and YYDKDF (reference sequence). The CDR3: CATAFRRGANEKLFF. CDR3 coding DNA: TGTGCCACCGCCTTTCGCAGGGGGGCTAATGAAAAACTGTTTTTT.

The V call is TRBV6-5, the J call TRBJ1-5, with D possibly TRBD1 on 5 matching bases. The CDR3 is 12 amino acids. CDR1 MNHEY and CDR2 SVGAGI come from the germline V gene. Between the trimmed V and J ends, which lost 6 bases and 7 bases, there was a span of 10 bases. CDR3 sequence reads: CASSSGGQPQHF. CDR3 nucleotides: TGTGCCAGCAGCTCGGGGGGGCAGCCCCAGCATTTT.

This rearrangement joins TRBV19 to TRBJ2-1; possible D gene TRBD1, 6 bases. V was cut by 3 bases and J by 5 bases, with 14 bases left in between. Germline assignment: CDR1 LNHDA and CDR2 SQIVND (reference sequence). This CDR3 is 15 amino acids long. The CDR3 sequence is CASSISRGNNNEQFF. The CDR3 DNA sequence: TGTGCCAGTAGTATCTCTAGGGGGAACAACAATGAGCAGTTCTTC.

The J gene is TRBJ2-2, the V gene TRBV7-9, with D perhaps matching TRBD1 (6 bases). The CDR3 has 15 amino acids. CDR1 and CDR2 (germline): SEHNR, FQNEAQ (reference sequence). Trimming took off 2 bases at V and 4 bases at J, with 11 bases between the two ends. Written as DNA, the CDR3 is TGTGCCAGCAGCTTACCCCAGGGGTCCACCGGGGAGCTGTTTTTT. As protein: CASSLPQGSTGELFF.

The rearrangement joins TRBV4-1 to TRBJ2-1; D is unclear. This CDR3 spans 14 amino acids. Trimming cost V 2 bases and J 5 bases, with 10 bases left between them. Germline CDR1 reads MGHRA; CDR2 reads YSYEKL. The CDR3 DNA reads TGCGCCAGCAGCCAACTTGGCACTGACAATGAGCAGTTCTTC. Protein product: CASSQLGTDNEQFF.

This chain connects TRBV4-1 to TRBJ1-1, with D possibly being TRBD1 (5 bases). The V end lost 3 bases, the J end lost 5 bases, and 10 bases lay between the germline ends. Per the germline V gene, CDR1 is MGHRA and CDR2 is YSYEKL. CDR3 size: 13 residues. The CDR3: CASSQGGWTEAFF. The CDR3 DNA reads TGCGCCAGCAGCCAGGGGGGTTGGACTGAAGCTTTCTTT.

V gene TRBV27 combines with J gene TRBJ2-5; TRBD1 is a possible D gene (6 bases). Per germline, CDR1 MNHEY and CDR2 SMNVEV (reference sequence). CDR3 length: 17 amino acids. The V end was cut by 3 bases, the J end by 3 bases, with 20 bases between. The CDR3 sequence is CASSFVGPTGKKETQYF. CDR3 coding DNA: TGTGCCAGCAGTTTTGTCGGTCCGACAGGAAAAAAAGAGACCCAGTACTTC.

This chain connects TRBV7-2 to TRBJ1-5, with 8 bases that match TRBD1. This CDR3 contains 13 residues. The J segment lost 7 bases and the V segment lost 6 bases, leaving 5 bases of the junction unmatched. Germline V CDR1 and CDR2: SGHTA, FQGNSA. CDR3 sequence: CASSPGGYQPQHF. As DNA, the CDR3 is TGTGCCAGCAGTCCAGGGGGCTACCAGCCCCAGCATTTT.

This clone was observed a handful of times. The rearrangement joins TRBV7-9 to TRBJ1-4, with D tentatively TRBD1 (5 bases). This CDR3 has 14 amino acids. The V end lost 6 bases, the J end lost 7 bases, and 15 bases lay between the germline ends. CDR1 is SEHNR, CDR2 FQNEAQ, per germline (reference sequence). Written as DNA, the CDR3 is TGTGCCAGCAGTCCCCGAGGGACGGGTGAAAAACTGTTTTTT. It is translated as CASSPRGTGEKLFF. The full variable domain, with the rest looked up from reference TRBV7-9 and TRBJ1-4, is DTGVSQNPRHKITKRGQNVTFRCDPISEHNRLYWYRQTLGQGPEFLTYFQNEAQLEKSRLLSDRFSAERPKGSFSTLEIQRTEQGDSAMYLCASSPRGTGEKLFFGSGTQLSVL.

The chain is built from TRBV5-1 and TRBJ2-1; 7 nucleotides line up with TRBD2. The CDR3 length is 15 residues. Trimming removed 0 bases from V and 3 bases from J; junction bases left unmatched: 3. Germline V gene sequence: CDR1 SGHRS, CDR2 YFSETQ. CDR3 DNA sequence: TGCGCCAGCAGCTTGGCCCCGGGGGGCTACAATGAGCAGTTCTTC. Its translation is CASSLAPGGYNEQFF.